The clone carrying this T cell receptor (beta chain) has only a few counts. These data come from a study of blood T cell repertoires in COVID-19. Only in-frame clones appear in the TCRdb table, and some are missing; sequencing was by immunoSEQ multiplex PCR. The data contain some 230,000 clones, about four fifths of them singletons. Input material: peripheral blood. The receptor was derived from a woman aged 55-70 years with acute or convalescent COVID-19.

The CDR3 spells CAWSRDKDYEQYF. DNA for the CDR3: TGTGCCTGGAGCCGGGACAAGGACTACGAGCAGTACTTC. The chain joins TRBV30 to TRBJ2-7; a weak D match, TRBD1 (6 bases). The length of the CDR3 is 13 residues. In germline, CDR1 is GTSNPN, CDR2 SVGIG (reference sequence). Trimming left V 3 bases short and J 3 bases short, with 12 bases between.